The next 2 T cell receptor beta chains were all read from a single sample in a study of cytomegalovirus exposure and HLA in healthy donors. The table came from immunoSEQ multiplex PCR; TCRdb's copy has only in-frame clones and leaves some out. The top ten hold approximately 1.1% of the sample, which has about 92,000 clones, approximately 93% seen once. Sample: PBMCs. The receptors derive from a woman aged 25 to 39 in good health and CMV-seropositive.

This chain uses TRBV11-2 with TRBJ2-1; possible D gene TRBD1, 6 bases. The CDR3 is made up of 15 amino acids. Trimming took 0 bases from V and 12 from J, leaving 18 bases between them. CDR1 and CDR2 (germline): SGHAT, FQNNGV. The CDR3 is CASSLDGTPDGRQFF. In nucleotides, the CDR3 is TGTGCCAGCAGCTTAGATGGGACACCCGATGGGCGGCAGTTCTTC.

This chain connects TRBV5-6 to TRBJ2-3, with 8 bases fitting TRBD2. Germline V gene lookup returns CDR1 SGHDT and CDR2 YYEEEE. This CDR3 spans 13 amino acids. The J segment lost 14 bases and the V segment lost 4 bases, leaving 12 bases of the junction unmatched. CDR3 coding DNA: TGTGCCAGCAGCCAGGGACTAGTCGACATGCCGTATTTT. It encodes CASSQGLVDMPYF.